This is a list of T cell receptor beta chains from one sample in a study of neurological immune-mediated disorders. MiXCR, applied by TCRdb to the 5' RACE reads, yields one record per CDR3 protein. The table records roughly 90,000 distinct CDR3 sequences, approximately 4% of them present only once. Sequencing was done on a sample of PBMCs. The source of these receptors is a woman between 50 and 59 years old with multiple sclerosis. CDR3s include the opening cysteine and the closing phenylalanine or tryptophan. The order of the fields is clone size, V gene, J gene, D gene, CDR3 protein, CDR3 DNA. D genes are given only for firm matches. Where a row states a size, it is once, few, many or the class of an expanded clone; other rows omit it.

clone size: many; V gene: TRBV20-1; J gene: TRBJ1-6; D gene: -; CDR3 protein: CSAPEVHGNSPLHF; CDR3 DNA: TGCAGTGCCCCAGAGGTTCATGGTAATTCACCCCTCCACTTT
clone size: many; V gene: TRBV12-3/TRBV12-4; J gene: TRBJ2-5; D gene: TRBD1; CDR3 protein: CASRETGGETQYF; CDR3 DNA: TGTGCCAGCAGGGAGACAGGGGGAGAGACCCAGTACTTC
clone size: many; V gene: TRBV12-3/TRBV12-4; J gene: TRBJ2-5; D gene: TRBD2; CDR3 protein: CASSLVLAEQETQYF; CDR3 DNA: TGTGCCAGCAGTTTAGTACTAGCGGAACAAGAGACCCAGTACTTC
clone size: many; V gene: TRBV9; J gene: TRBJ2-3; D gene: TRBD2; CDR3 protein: CASSPAGSGGARDTQYF; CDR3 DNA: TGTGCCAGCAGCCCGGCTGGTAGCGGGGGGGCCCGCGATACGCAGTATTTT
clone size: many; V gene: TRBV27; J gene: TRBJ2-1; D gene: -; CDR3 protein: CASRVRGSYNEQFF; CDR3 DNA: TGTGCCAGCAGGGTCCGGGGCTCCTACAATGAGCAGTTCTTC
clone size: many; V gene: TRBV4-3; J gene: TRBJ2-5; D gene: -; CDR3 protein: CASSQNRARETQYF; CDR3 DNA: TGCGCCAGCAGCCAAAACAGGGCCCGAGAGACCCAGTACTTC
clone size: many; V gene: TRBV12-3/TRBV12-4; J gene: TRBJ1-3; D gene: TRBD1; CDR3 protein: CASSSLATGLSGNTIYF; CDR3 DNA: TGTGCCAGCAGTTCTCTCGCGACAGGGCTCTCTGGAAACACCATATATTTT
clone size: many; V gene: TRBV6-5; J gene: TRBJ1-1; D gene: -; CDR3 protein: CASSYSGEMNTEAFF; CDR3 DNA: TGTGCCAGCAGTTACTCGGGGGAGATGAACACTGAAGCTTTCTTT
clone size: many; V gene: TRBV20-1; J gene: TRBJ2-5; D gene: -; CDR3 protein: CSASGQETQYF; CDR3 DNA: TGCAGTGCTAGTGGGCAAGAGACCCAGTACTTC
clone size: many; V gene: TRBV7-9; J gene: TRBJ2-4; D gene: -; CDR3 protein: CASSRTSPKNIQYF; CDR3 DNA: TGTGCCAGCAGCCGTACGAGCCCTAAAAACATTCAGTACTTC
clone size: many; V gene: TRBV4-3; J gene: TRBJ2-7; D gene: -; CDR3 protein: CASSPRGSEQYF; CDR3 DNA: TGCGCCAGCAGCCCACGGGGTTCCGAGCAGTACTTC
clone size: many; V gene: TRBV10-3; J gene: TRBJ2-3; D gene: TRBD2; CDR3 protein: CATAWVAGGADTQYF; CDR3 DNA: TGTGCCACCGCATGGGTAGCGGGGGGGGCAGATACGCAGTATTTT
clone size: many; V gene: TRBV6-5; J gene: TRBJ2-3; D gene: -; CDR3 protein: CASGAGVLAGTQYF; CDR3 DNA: TGTGCCAGCGGGGCCGGGGTTTTAGCTGGTACGCAGTATTTT
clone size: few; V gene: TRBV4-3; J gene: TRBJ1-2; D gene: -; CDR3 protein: CASSQLHRDPGQTGYGYTF; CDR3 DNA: TGCGCCAGCAGCCAGTTACACAGGGACCCAGGACAGACTGGCTATGGCTACACCTTC
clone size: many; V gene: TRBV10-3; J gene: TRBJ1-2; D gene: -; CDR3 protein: CANQRDPGLDYGYTF; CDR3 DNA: TGTGCCAACCAAAGAGATCCCGGGCTAGACTATGGCTACACCTTC
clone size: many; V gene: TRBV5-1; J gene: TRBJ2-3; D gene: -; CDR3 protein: CASSPRAIVGTDTQYF; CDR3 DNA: TGCGCCAGCAGCCCTAGGGCAATCGTGGGGACAGATACGCAGTATTTT
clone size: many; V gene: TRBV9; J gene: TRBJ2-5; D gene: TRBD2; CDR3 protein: CASSPRLAVGETQYF; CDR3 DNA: TGTGCCAGCAGCCCCCGACTAGCCGTTGGGGAGACCCAGTACTTC
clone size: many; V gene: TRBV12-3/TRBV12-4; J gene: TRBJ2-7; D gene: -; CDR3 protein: CASSPGQGNEQYF; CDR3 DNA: TGTGCCAGCAGCCCTGGCCAAGGGAACGAGCAGTACTTC
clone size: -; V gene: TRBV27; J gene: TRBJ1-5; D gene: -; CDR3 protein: CASSHYSNQPQHF; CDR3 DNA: TGTGCCAGCAGTCACTATAGCAATCAGCCCCAGCATTTT
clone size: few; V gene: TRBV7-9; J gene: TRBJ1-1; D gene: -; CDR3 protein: CASRRAQNTEAFF; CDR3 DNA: TGTGCCAGCAGACGAGCCCAAAACACTGAAGCTTTCTTT
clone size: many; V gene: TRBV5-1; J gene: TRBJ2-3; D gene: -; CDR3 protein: CASSLVTGGSSSTDTQYF; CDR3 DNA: TGCGCCAGCAGCTTGGTTACTGGGGGTTCCTCTAGCACAGATACGCAGTATTTT
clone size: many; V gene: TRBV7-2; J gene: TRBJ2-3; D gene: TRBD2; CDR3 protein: CASSLRLAGGSTDTQYF; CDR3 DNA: TGTGCCAGCAGCTTAAGACTAGCGGGGGGTAGCACAGATACGCAGTATTTT
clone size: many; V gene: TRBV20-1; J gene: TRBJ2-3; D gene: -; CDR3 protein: CSARVGWEYTDTQYF; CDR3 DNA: TGCAGTGCTAGAGTCGGCTGGGAATACACAGATACGCAGTATTTT